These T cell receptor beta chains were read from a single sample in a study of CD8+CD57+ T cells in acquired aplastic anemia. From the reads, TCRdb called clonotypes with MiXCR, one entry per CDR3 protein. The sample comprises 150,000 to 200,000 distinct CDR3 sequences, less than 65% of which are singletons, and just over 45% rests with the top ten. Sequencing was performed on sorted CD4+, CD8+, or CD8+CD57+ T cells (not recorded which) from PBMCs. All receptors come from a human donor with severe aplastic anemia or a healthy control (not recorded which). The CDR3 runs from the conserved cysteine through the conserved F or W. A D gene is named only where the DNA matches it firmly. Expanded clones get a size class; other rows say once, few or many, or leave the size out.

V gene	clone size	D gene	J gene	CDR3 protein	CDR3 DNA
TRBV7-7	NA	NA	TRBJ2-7	CASSPRSGPPYEQYF	TGTGCCAGCAGCCCACGTAGCGGCCCCCCCTACGAGCAGTACTTC
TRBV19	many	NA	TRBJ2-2	CASSIGQGLNTGELFF	TGTGCCAGTAGTATAGGGCAGGGGCTAAACACCGGGGAGCTGTTTTTT
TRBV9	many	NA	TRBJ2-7	CASSTGRATYEQYF	TGTGCCAGCAGCACGGGACGAGCGACCTACGAGCAGTACTTC
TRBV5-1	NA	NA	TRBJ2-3	CASSPTGPITDTQYF	TGTGCCAGCAGCCCTACGGGACCGATCACAGATACGCAGTATTTT
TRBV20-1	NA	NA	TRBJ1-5	CSASRGGNQPQHF	TGCAGTGCTAGTAGGGGCGGGAATCAGCCCCAGCATTTT
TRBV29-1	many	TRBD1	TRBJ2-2	CSVEVTRGRRTGELFF	TGCAGCGTTGAAGTAACCAGGGGGCGAAGGACCGGGGAGCTGTTTTTT
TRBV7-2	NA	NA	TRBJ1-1	CASSAGRINTEAFF	TGTGCCAGCAGCGCCGGACGGATAAACACTGAAGCTTTCTTT
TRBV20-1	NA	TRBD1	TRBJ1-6	CSARPGTGSGSPLHF	TGCAGTGCCAGACCGGGGACAGGGTCGGGATCACCCCTCCACTTT
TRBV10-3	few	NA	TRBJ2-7	CAISPLGNSAEQYF	TGTGCCATCAGCCCATTGGGGAATTCTGCGGAGCAGTACTTC
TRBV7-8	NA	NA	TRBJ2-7	CASSSRRQAVYEQYF	TGTGCCAGCAGTAGCCGGAGACAGGCGGTCTACGAGCAGTACTTC
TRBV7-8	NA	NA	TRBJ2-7	CASSYKTYEQYF	TGTGCCAGCAGCTATAAGACCTACGAGCAGTACTTC
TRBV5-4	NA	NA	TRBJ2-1	CASSSPRLASYNEQFF	TGTGCCAGCAGCTCCCCGAGGCTAGCGTCCTACAATGAGCAGTTCTTC
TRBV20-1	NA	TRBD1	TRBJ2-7	CSARSTGAADEQYF	TGCAGTGCTAGATCGACAGGGGCGGCTGACGAGCAGTACTTC
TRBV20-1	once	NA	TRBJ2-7	CSAHGGGSEFYEQYF	TGCAGTGCCCATGGAGGGGGCAGTGAATTCTACGAGCAGTACTTC
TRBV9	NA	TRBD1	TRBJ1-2	CASSPGQIDYGYTF	TGTGCCAGCAGCCCGGGACAGATAGACTATGGCTACACCTTC
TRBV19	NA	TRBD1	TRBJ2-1	CASSTDRARGNEQFF	TGTGCCAGTAGTACCGACAGGGCTAGGGGCAATGAGCAGTTCTTC
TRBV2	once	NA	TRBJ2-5	CASTPPPAARETQYF	TGTGCCAGCACACCCCCCCCAGCGGCTAGGGAGACCCAGTACTTC
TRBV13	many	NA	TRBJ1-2	CASSFGTYNGYTF	TGTGCCAGCAGCTTCGGGACATATAATGGCTACACCTTC
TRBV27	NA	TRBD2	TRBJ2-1	CASRPEGTINNEQFF	TGTGCCAGCAGGCCTGAGGGGACTATAAACAATGAGCAGTTCTTC
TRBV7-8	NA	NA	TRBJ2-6	CASSTTGTRGSGANVLTF	TGTGCCAGCAGCACTACCGGGACAAGGGGCTCTGGGGCCAACGTCCTGACTTTC
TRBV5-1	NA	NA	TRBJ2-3	CASSSILGTDTQYF	TGCGCCAGCAGCTCCATCCTCGGCACAGATACGCAGTATTTT
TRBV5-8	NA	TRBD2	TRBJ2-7	CASSTFAGGVYEQYF	TGTGCCAGCAGCACATTTGCGGGGGGGGTCTACGAGCAGTACTTC
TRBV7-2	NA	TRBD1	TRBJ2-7	CASSLQGAAEQYF	TGTGCCAGCAGCTTACAGGGGGCCGCCGAGCAGTACTTC
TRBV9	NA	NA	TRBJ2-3	CASSPEGGGPDTQYF	TGTGCCAGCAGCCCTGAAGGGGGGGGGCCAGATACGCAGTATTTT
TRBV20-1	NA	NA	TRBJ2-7	CSAPRGFEQYF	TGCAGTGCCCCGAGGGGATTCGAGCAGTACTTC
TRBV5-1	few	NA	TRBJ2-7	CASSSGLGGYEQYF	TGCGCCAGCAGTTCGGGTCTCGGGGGTTACGAGCAGTACTTC
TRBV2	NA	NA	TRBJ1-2	CASSEEWVNYGYTF	TGTGCCAGCAGTGAAGAGTGGGTTAACTATGGCTACACCTTC
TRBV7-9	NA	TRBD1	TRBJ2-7	CASSSAQSRDRAYEQYF	TGTGCCAGCAGCTCCGCTCAGTCCCGGGACAGGGCGTACGAGCAGTACTTC
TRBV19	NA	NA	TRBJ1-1	CASSIQGMNTEAFF	TGTGCCAGTAGTATCCAAGGGATGAACACTGAAGCTTTCTTT
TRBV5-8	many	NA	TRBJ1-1	CASSLVTANTEAFF	TGTGCCAGCAGCTTGGTCACAGCGAACACTGAAGCTTTCTTT
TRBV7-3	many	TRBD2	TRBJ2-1	CASSLKPTSGGYNEQFF	TGTGCCAGCAGCTTAAAACCAACTAGCGGGGGGTACAATGAGCAGTTCTTC
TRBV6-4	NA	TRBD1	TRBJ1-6	CASSEGTGNSPLHF	TGTGCCAGCAGTGAGGGGACAGGAAATTCACCCCTCCACTTT
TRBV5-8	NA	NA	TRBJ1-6	CASSYSIWQGSNSPLHF	TGTGCCAGCAGTTACTCGATCTGGCAGGGTAGCAATTCACCCCTCCACTTT
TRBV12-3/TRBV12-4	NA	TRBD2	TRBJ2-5	CASSPRGSGSRETQYF	TGTGCCAGCAGTCCCCGTGGGAGCGGGAGTCGAGAGACCCAGTACTTC
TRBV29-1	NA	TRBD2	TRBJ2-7	CSIPGLAGVHEQYF	TGCAGCATTCCGGGACTAGCGGGAGTCCACGAGCAGTACTTC
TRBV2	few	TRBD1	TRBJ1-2	CASSGQTGAVGFGYGYTF	TGTGCCAGCAGTGGACAGACAGGGGCGGTAGGTTTCGGCTATGGCTACACCTTC
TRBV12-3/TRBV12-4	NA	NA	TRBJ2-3	CASSLGYQGPTGTQYF	TGTGCCAGCAGTTTAGGATATCAGGGCCCCACAGGTACGCAGTATTTT
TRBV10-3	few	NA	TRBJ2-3	CAISEGGRGWQYF	TGTGCCATCAGTGAAGGAGGGAGGGGGTGGCAGTATTTT
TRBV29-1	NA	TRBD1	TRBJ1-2	CSVGTGGAKGYTF	TGCAGCGTTGGTACAGGGGGCGCGAAGGGCTACACCTTC
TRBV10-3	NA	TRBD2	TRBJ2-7	CAIRDVAGGGYEQYF	TGTGCCATCAGGGACGTAGCGGGGGGGGGCTACGAGCAGTACTTC
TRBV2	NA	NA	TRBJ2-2	CASSVQTGGELFF	TGTGCCAGCAGTGTTCAGACCGGGGGGGAGCTGTTTTTT
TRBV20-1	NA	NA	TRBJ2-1	CSARDMSEQFF	TGCAGTGCTAGAGATATGAGTGAGCAGTTCTTC
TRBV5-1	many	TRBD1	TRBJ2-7	CASSIGTGVDEQYF	TGCGCCAGCAGCATAGGGACAGGGGTCGACGAGCAGTACTTC
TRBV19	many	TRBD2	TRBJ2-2	CASSPRGGGELFF	TGTGCCAGTAGTCCTCGGGGGGGGGGGGAGCTGTTTTTT